This T cell receptor beta chain was identified during a study of molecular identifiers for immune sequencing clone quantification. MiXCR was run by TCRdb on the PCR reads, yielding one entry per CDR3 protein. The table records approximately 670,000 distinct CDR3 sequences, 20% of them present only once. There are 15 residues in the CDR3. V was clipped by 4 bases and J by 5 bases; unmatched bases: 4. Germline loops: CDR1 MNHEY, CDR2 SMNVEV (reference sequence). As CD8+CD4-CCR7+CD45RA+ cells, naive CD8 T cells were sorted. This clonotype showed up just once. It may be a read error: a sequence one base away is much more abundant. Because it lacks the conserved phenylalanine or tryptophan at the end, this CDR3 is likely a read error.

The TCR comes from a human donor in good health. Some libraries in this study had Jurkat cell RNA spiked in. Sequencing input: naive CD8+ T cells from blood, with Jurkat cell RNA spiked in. This sample's subset: FACS-sorted CD8+CD4-CCR7+CD45RA+ naive T cells. The gene calls are TRBV27 and TRBJ2-7; 14 nucleotides match TRBD2. Here the CDR3 reads CASSSTSGRAHEQYY. CDR3 coding DNA: TGTGCCAGCAGTTCGACTAGCGGGAGGGCCCACGAGCAGTACTAC.